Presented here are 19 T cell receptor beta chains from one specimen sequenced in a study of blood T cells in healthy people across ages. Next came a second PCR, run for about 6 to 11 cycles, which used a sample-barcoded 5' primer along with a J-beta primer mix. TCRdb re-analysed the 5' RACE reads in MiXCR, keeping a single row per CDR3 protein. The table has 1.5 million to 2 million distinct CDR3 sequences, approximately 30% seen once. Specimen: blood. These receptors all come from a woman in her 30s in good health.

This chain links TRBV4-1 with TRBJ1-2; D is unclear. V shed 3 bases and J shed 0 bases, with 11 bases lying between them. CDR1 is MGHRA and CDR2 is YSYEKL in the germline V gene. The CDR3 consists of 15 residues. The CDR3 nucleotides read TGCGCCAGCAGCCACCCTACAGCAGCTAACTATGGCTACACCTTC. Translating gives CASSHPTAANYGYTF.

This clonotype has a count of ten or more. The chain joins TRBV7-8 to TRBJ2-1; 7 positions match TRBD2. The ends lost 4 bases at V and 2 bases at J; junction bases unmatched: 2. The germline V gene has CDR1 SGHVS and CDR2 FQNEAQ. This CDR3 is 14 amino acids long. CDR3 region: CASSSGTTYNEQFF. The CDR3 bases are TGTGCCAGCAGCTCCGGGACTACCTACAATGAGCAGTTCTTC.

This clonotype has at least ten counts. CDR3 amino acids: CASSRENYGYTF. As DNA, the CDR3 is TGCGCCAGCAGCCGAGAAAACTATGGCTACACCTTC. This chain uses TRBV4-1 with TRBJ1-2; D ambiguous. Germline CDR1 MGHRA, CDR2 YSYEKL. The CDR3 extends over 12 amino acids. V was shortened by 4 bases and J by 2 bases, with 5 bases between the two germline ends.

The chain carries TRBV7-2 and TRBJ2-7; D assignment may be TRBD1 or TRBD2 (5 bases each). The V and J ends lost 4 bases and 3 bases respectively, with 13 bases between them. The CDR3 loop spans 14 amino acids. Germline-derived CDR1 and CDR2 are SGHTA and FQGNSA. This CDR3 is CASSSWGIGYEQYF. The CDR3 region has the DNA TGTGCCAGCAGCTCCTGGGGGATCGGCTACGAGCAGTACTTC.

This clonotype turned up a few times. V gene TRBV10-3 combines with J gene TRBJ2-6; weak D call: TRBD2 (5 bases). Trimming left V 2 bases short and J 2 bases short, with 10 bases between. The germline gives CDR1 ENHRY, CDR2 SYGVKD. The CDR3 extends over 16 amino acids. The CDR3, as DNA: TGTGCCATCAGTGAGCGGGGTAGCCCTGGGGCCAACGTCCTGACTTTC. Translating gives CAISERGSPGANVLTF.

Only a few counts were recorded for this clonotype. The CDR3 nucleotides are TGTGCCAGCAGGACCCCGACTAGCGGAAGCACAGATACGCAGTATTTT. Encoded protein: CASRTPTSGSTDTQYF. The chain carries TRBV28 and TRBJ2-3; 9 bases map to TRBD2. The V segment lost 6 bases and the J segment 0 bases; nucleotides outside the gene matches: 7. CDR1 is MDHEN and CDR2 is SYDVKM in the germline V gene. This CDR3 is built from 16 residues.

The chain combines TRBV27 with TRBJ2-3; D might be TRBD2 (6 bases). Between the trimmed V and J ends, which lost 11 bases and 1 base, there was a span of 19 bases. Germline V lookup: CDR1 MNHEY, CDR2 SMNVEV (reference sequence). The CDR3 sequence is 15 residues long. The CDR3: CASRGMGAGTDTQYF. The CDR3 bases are TGTGCCTCCCGGGGGATGGGCGCTGGCACAGATACGCAGTATTTT.

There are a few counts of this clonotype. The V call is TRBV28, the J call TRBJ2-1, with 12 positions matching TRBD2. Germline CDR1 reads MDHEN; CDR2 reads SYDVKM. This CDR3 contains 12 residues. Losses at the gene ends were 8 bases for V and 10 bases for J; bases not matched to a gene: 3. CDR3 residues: CASLAGGQEQFF. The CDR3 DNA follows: TGTGCCAGCCTAGCGGGGGGGCAAGAGCAGTTCTTC.

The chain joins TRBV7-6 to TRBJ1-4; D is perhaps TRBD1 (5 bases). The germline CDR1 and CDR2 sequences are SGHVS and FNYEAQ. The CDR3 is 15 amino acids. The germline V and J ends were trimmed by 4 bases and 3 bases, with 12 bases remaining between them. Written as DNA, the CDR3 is TGTGCCAGCAGCTATAAGCCGGGGGCTAATGAAAAACTGTTTTTT. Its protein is CASSYKPGANEKLFF.

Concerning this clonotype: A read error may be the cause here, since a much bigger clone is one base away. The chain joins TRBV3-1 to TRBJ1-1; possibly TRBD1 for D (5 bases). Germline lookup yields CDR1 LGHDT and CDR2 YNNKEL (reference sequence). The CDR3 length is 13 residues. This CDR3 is CTSSRQRNTEAFF. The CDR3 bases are TGTACCAGCAGCCGACAGAGGAACACTGAAGCTTTCTTT.

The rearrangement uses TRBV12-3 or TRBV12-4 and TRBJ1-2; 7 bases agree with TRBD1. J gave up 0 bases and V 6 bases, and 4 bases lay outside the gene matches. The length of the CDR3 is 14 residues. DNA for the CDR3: TGTGCCAGCAGGCCAGGGACAGCTAACTATGGCTACACCTTC. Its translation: CASRPGTANYGYTF.

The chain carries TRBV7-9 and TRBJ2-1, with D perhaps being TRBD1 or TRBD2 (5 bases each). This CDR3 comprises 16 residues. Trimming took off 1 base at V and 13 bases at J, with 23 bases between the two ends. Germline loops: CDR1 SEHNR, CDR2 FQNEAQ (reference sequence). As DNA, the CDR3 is TGTGCCAGCAGCTTAGGGAGGACACCACTTCAAGAGACCCAGTTCTTC. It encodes CASSLGRTPLQETQFF.

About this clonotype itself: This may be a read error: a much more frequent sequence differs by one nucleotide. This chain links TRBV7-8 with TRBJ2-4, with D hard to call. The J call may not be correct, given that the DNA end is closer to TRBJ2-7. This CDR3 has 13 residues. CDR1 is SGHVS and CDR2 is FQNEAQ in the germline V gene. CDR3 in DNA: TGTACCAGCAGCGACTCCAGGAAATACGAGCAGTACTTC. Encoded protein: CTSSDSRKYEQYF.

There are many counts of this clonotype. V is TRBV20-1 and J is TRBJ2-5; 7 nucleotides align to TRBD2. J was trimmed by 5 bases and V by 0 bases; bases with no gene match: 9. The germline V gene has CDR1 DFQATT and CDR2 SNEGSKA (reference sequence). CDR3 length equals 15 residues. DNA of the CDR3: TGCAGTGCTAGAGAGGTAGCGGGTACCTACGAGACCCAGTACTTC. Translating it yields CSAREVAGTYETQYF.

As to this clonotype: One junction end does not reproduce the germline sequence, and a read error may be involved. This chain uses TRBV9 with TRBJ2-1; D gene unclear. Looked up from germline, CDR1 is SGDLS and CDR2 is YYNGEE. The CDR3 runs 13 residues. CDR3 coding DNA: TGTGCCAGCAGCGTTGGCTCCCACAATGAGCAGTTCTTC. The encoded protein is CASSVGSHNEQFF.

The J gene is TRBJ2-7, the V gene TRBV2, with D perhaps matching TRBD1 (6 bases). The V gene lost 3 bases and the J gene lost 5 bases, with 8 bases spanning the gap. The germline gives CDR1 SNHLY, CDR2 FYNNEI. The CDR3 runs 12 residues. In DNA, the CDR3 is TGTGCCAGCAGTGATACAGGGCACGAGCAGTACTTC. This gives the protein CASSDTGHEQYF. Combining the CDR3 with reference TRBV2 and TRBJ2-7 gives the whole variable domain EPEVTQTPSHQVTQMGQEVILRCVPISNHLYFYWYRQILGQKVEFLVSFYNNEISEKSEIFDDQFSVERPDGSNFTLKIRSTKLEDSAMYFCASSDTGHEQYFGPGTRLTVT.

CDR3 sequence: CASSPVGTTGDTQYF. The CDR3 region has the DNA TGTGCCAGCAGCCCAGTTGGGACAACGGGGGATACGCAGTATTTT. This chain uses TRBV2 with TRBJ2-3; weak D call: TRBD1 (6 bases). V dropped 6 bases and J dropped 6 bases, with 19 bases sitting between them. CDR1 SNHLY and CDR2 FYNNEI come from the germline V gene. The CDR3 totals 15 residues.

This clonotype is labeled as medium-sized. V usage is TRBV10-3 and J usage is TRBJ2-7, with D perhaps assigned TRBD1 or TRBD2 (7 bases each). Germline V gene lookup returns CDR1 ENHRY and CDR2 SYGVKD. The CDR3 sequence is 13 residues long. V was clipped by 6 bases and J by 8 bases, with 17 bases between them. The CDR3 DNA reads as TGTGCCATCAGAGGGGGGGACAGCAAACAGCAGTACTTC. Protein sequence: CAIRGGDSKQQYF.

CDR3 sequence reads: CASSLEAGGPSYEQYF. CDR3 coding DNA: TGCGCCAGCAGCTTGGAGGCGGGAGGCCCTTCCTACGAGCAGTACTTC. The genes are TRBV5-1 and TRBJ2-7; TRBD2 agrees at 8 bases. Unmatched junction bases numbered 6, after V lost 0 bases and J lost 1 base. The length of the CDR3 is 16 residues. Germline CDR1 and CDR2: SGHRS and YFSETQ.